The T cell receptor (beta chain) described here comes from a study of Ad26.COV2.S vaccination and SARS-CoV-2 variants listed by TCRdb under 2021. Regarding the research as a whole: Vaccine-arm donors were drawn from COV1001, a multicentre, randomized, double-blind, placebo-controlled phase I-IIa trial of Ad26.COV2.S in healthy adults. Dosing of Ad26.COV2.S was intramuscular, at either 5x10^10 or 1x10^11 viral particles, delivered as one shot or as two shots spaced 56 days apart. The specificity and breadth of SARS-CoV-2-reactive T cell receptors after Ad26.COV2.S vaccination were assessed by TCRbeta repertoire sequencing. A total of some 30 samples were included in the TCR-sequenced set, comprising 19 Ad26.COV2.S vaccine recipients, 5 placebo recipients and 8 SARS-CoV-2 convalescent individuals. Participants in the trial were split at random into five groups of five each, receiving low-dose or high-dose Ad26.COV2.S once or twice, or else placebo on both occasions. Blinding of investigators to trial group allocation was maintained during experiments and outcome assessment.

The immunoSEQ Assay was the method used to sequence TCRbeta CDR3 regions. After extraction, genomic DNA underwent amplification by bias-controlled multiplex PCR, followed by high-throughput sequencing. As for the original processing: To quantify the absolute abundance of each unique TCRbeta CDR3 region, sequences were collapsed and filtered. Usable DNA was measured by amplifying reference genes present in all nucleated cells, and TCRbeta template counts were normalized to that usable DNA to estimate T cell fraction. Repertoire TCRs were annotated as SARS-CoV-2-specific by exact matching of V gene, CDR3 amino acid sequence and J gene to a known reactive TCR set. The reference SARS-CoV-2 TCR set came from MIRA and was filtered for enrichment in COVID-19-positive ImmuneCODE repertoires, removing public or cross-reactive TCRs. Using the MIRA antigens, annotated TCRs were further analysed by specific ORF or by position within an ORF. Breadth was defined as annotated unique rearrangements over total unique productive rearrangements; depth was the summed frequency of those rearrangements. TCR breadth was compared between groups using two-sided Wilcoxon rank-sum tests. The source is immuneACCESS, and TCRdb retained only in-frame sequences with V and J called. Part of the clones is not carried over; for the studies checked, unresolved V genes explain less than half of this, and the remainder is unexplained. For V, J and clone size, that table is used; D and trimming come from the DNA. This sample comprises roughly 510,000 clones, around 85% of them detected only once. The ten largest make up 10% to 15% of the sample.

The treatment or condition label, as the study defines it: some 20 received Ad26.COV2.S at low or high dose, single or two shots; 5 received placebo; per-sample allocation not given. For vaccine and placebo recipients, the sequenced repertoires came from samples collected on day 63 after the first injection. Between 29 July and 7 August 2020, Cohort 1b enrolled about 27 adults aged 18-55 years at one site in Boston, USA. As a vaccine, Ad26.COV2.S was a replication-incompetent adenovirus type 26 vector that expressed a prefusion-stabilized SARS-CoV-2 spike protein derived from the original Wuhan strain. The study at large found these results: Comparing responses between vaccine doses or regimens was not something the study was powered to do. Comparable non-spike TCR breadth was observed between vaccine and placebo recipients, consistent with only spike being contained in the vaccine. The authors noted that the TCR breadth and depth analyses may have underestimated total T cell responses. Ad26.COV2.S recipients had higher spike-specific TCR breadth than placebo recipients (P = 0.0014). After vaccination, substantial breadth of spike-specific CD8+ and CD4+ T cell responses was reported.

Comments on this clone: The specificity of this receptor is unknown. It has no much larger one-base neighbor in the sample; base qualities were not kept.

For CDR1 and CDR2, the germline V gene lists SNHLY and FYNNEI. The CDR3 numbers 14 residues from cysteine through phenylalanine. The read is trimmed to its CDR3 DNA, 42 bases read in frame from base 1. The trim is 3 bases for V and 8 bases for J, with a gap of 16 bases between the germline ends. The chain links TRBV2 with TRBJ1-2; the D segment cannot be called with confidence. This specimen consisted of peripheral blood, obtained in a trial of Ad26.COV2.S vaccine versus placebo. This TCR derives from a person between 18 and 59 years old who received the Ad26.COV2.S COVID-19 vaccine or a placebo. CDR3 region: CASSDLIRSGGYTF. The DNA sequence is given as TGTGCCAGCAGTGACCTCATCCGATCTGGGGGCTACACCTTC.